The subject of this entry is one T cell receptor beta chain. The entry originates in a study of CD8+CD57+ T cells in acquired aplastic anemia. The overall study: The DNA of sorted CD4+ and CD8+ cells averaged roughly 3.2 ug.

Researchers used genomic DNA as the template to profile TCR beta VDJ and CDR3. TCRdb reprocessed the reads with MiXCR, giving one entry per CDR3 protein. The profile shows hundreds of thousands of distinct CDR3 sequences, around a third of them singletons. J lost 1 base, V lost 6 bases, and 4 bases had no gene match. This CDR3 has 16 residues. Germline CDR1 reads ENHRY; CDR2 reads SYGVKD. An expansion of CD8+CD57+ cells by flow cytometry had been shown in patients chosen for sequencing. The chain uses TRBV10-3 and TRBJ1-6, with TRBD1 identical over 9 bases. The TCR originated in a human donor with aplastic anemia. Sequencing used sorted CD4+, CD8+, or CD8+CD57+ T cells (not recorded which) from PBMCs. CDR3 sequence: CAIRDRGQSYNSPLHF. The DNA of the CDR3 is TGTGCCATCAGGGACAGGGGACAATCCTATAATTCACCCCTCCACTTT.